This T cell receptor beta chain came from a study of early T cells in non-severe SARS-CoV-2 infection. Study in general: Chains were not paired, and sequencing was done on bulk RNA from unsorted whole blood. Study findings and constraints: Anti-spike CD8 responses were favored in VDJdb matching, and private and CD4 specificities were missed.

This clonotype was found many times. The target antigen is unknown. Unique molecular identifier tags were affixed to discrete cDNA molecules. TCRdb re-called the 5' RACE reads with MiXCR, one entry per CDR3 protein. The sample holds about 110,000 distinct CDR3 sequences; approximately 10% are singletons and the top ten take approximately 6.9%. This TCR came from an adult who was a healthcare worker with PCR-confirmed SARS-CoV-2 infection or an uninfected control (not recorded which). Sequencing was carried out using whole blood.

CDR3 in DNA: TGTGCCAGCAGCTTGGGCAGGCCCGCGGGCGAGCAGTACTTC. Protein: CASSLGRPAGEQYF. This chain uses TRBV5-4 with TRBJ2-7; the D gene is possibly TRBD2 (5 bases). V was trimmed by 0 bases and J by 6 bases, leaving 13 bases between them. Germline-derived CDR1 and CDR2 are SGHNT and YYREEE (reference sequence). CDR3 size: 14 residues.